This T cell receptor beta chain was sequenced in a study of cytomegalovirus exposure and HLA in healthy donors (dated by TCRdb to about 2017). About the full investigation: According to an earlier analysis of 550 to 700 of the donors, about 179 million T cells yielded roughly 110 million unique TCR beta sequences and less than 300 Gb of sequence data. Around 320 gigabases of sequencing data and approximately 85 million unique TCR sequences were included in an early release covering roughly 600 HLA-typed donors. Of the 300 to 450 genotyped donors, approximately 80% were placed in the genetic ancestry cluster associated with self-reported Caucasian donors. The aim of the study was to test whether cataloging public T cell receptors could identify signatures of past pathogen exposure. Using immunosequencing, the study profiled T cell repertoires from some 670 subjects and related those repertoires to cytomegalovirus serostatus. A separate validation cohort of more than 100 different subjects was used in addition to the roughly 670-subject first cohort. To predict cytomegalovirus infection status, the study brought together high-throughput TCR immunosequencing, statistical association of individual TCRs with disease status, and machine learning. In a later analysis, previously published TCR beta repertoires from 500 to 750 donors were re-analyzed and high-resolution HLA genotyping was added so that TCR occurrence patterns could be studied. Rather than drawing on any new phenotypic data, the later analysis identified candidate immune exposures from TCR beta sequences and the way those sequences occurred across donors. To decide whether each TCR beta V gene segment behaved as functional or pseudogenic, an earlier analysis of some 540 of the donors relied on high-throughput TCR beta sequencing. Donor age, sex, ethnicity and CMV serostatus were collected together with the repertoire data. A later genetic analysis used genome-wide SNP genotypes for about 65% of the 666 donors, treating that subset as a discovery cohort. Every repertoire in the discovery cohort had been generated on one and the same sequencing platform. Class I and class II HLA loci were covered by the typing at four-digit resolution. The number of donors typed differed by locus, with 629-630 for A, B, C, DRB1 and DQB1, more than 500 for DQA1, nearly 610 for DPA1, and over 400 for DPB1. Roughly 5 DR-DQ haplotypes were handled as single units for association and clustering, since linkage in the cohort was strong. On average, roughly 240,000 unique TCR beta nucleotide sequences were sequenced per donor among a few hundred genotyped donors of the cohort, with around 19% of those sequences being non-productive. Paper-wide results and their limitations: In both the original and validation cohorts, the classifier was reported to diagnose cytomegalovirus status with high specificity and sensitivity. A cluster of highly shared sequence variants was judged likely to be a technical artifact of the sequencing pipeline. A later analysis associated 16,951 TCR beta sequences with specific HLA alleles at a false discovery rate of 0.05. Because HLA typing was missing for some donors at each locus, association tests included only the typed subset. For the cohort, immune exposure information was limited to CMV serostatus. Most TCR sequences were observed very rarely across donors, whereas some public TCRs were present in many individuals. According to a later genetic analysis, donors in an Asian-associated ancestry cluster had fewer N-insertions in productive TCRs than the approximately 670-donor mean. Correlated functional status among segregating V segments might be attributable to linkage disequilibrium, but an unknown experimental factor could not be ruled out. The presence/absence analyses assumed that sequencing depth was roughly uniform across donors, and that assumption may not be true. The 87-base-pair reads could not distinguish some IMGT-functional V segments, including TRBV6-2 and TRBV6-3, so those segments were excluded. Several of the top co-occurrence clusters appeared to be linked to parvovirus B19, influenza, CMV and Epstein-Barr virus, according to a later analysis. When HLA alleles, especially DR and DQ, strongly co-occurred, TCR associations were difficult to assign to individual alleles. According to a later analysis, TCR association rates differed among HLA loci, with DRB1 alleles showing the most associated TCRs and HLA-C alleles showing the fewest. In vitro tests confirmed that a few of the cytomegalovirus-associated TCR beta chains recognize cytomegalovirus antigens. In an earlier analysis of about 600 of the donors, most TCR beta V segments appeared in productive rearrangements about 87% or about 30% of the time, broadly matching IMGT annotations. Only TCR beta chains were sequenced in this cohort, and the absence of alpha or paired-chain data limited detectable features. The authors suggested that the approach could potentially be generalized to other disease states and immunological phenotypes. A further reported finding was that TCR beta sequences accurately predicted the HLA-A and HLA-B alleles for most subjects in the first cohort. In a later analysis, most CMV-associated TCR beta chains were found to appear HLA-restricted, with HLA associations seemingly driven largely by CMV exposure. The earlier analysis of a few hundred of the donors excluded approximately 17 rarely observed V segments, including chromosome 9 orphons, because counts were too low. The study gave a list of over 150 TCR beta chains associated with cytomegalovirus. An association between a missense DCLRE1C variant and V-gene and J-gene trimming of TCR beta chains was found in a later genetic analysis and replicated in an independent cohort. A later analysis found that HLA-associated TCR beta chains were more clonally expanded and had lower generation probabilities than equally common non-associated chains.

Worth noting for this clone: Its antigen specificity is not known. Per-base quality was not reported, and no clone a single base away is much larger than it.

Taken from cysteine to phenylalanine, the CDR3 has 16 residues. Only the CDR3 region is kept as DNA, spanning 48 bases read in frame from base 1. Compared with germline, V lacks 6 bases and J lacks 0 bases; bases without a gene match: 4. Taken from the germline V gene, the CDR1 and CDR2 loops are SGHTA and FQGNSA. Library construction relied on the immunoSEQ multiplex PCR assay. For the multiplex PCR, a mixture combining 60 forward primers for TCR Vbeta segments and 13 reverse primers for TCR Jbeta segments was used. The CDR3 region of rearranged TCR beta genes was amplified from genomic DNA by a multiplex PCR assay. The Illumina HiSeq System was used to sequence the amplified TCR beta libraries as 87-base-pair reads. Turning to the authors' computational methods: In a later analysis, 77 million or so unique TCR beta chains were counted across the roughly 670 repertoires, and around 11 million of these chains were shared by at least two donors. Raw reads were error-corrected and collapsed into unique sequences with a nearest-neighbor algorithm that merged closely related sequences to remove PCR and sequencing errors. To assign V, D and J gene segments, CDR3 sequences were aligned to IMGT reference sequences. Each retained sequence needed at least a six-nucleotide match to both a V gene segment and a J gene segment. Rearrangements were called productive when the CDR3 lacked stop codons and stayed in frame with V and J; all others were non-productive. CDR3 was defined according to IMGT convention as the region running from the second conserved V-encoded cysteine to the conserved J-encoded phenylalanine. In an earlier analysis of around 600 of the donors, sequences lacking an unambiguous match to a single V gene segment were excluded. In an earlier analysis of around 590 of the donors, a V segment was called functional when productive rearrangements were above 56.7%, and segregating when the standard deviation between donors exceeded 5%. To diagnose cytomegalovirus status from the catalog of TCR beta chain sequences, a statistical classification framework was built. V and J gene assignment, in a later analysis, came from comparing TCR nucleotide sequences with IMGT/GENE-DB human TR gene sequences. Using the TCRdist pipeline, a later analysis assigned CDR3 sequences along with most-parsimonious VDJ recombination scenarios. In a later analysis, each TCR beta chain was defined by its CDR3 amino acid sequence together with its V-gene family, and reads without a unique V-gene family were excluded. In a later analysis, around 600 highly shared, low-generation-probability nucleotide sequences were removed to address suspected cross-contamination and a sequencing artifact. For each public chain, a later analysis derived a clonal expansion index from normalized ranks of inferred template counts within each repertoire. In a later analysis, generation probabilities were computed with a VDJ recombination model fitted to out-of-frame rearrangements, and the resulting probabilities were checked against IGoR. A later analysis scored TCR-TCR, TCR-HLA and TCR-CMV co-occurrence with hypergeometric tests, applying a repertoire-size bias correction to TCR pairs. To estimate false discovery rates, a later analysis permuted the HLA or CMV assignments 20 times. A later analysis grouped co-occurring TCRs with DBSCAN, adding TCRdist sequence similarity when clustering within HLA-allele-positive subsets. Co-occurrence clustering excluded repertoires with fewer than 30,000 or more than 120,000 public chains, plus five with anomalous nucleotide sharing. This immuneACCESS table, as held by TCRdb, lists in-frame sequences with V and J called but not all clones. Of the missing ones, under half trace to an unresolved V gene in checked studies; the others have no known cause. That table supplies the V and J calls and clone size; D and trimming were determined from the DNA. The table for this sample lists about 73,000 clones; 75% of them were counted only once. The ten largest clones represent around 12% of the sample.

The cohort comprised under 700 healthy bone marrow donors. All cohort members were sampled while nominally healthy, although unrecorded immune exposures were likely present. The donor was CMV seronegative and belonged to the group of 352 seronegative cohort members. A peripheral blood sample was collected from each donor, and TCR beta sequencing was performed on peripheral blood mononuclear cells. Genomic DNA extraction from the blood cell samples was performed with the Qiagen DNeasy Blood Extraction Kit. The sequence derives from a man in his 70s in good health and CMV-seronegative. The sample consisted of PBMCs. Recombination linked TRBV7-2 to TRBJ2-6; TRBD2 agrees with 8 junctional bases. At the DNA level, the sequence is TGTGCCAGCAGAAAAGCGGGGGTCTCTGGGGCCAACGTCCTGACTTTC. This is translated as CASRKAGVSGANVLTF.